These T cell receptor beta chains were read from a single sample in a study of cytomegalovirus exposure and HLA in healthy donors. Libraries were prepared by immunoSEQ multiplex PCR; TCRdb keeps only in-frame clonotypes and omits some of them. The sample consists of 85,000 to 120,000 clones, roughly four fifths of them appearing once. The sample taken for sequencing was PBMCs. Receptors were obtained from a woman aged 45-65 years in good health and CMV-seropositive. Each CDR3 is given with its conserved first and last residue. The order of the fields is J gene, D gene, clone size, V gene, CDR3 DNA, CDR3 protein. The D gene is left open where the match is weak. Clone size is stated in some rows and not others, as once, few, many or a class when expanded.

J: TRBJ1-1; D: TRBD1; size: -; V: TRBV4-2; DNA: TGTGCCAGCAGCCGGACAGGGGTCGCTGAAGCTTTCTTT; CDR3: CASSRTGVAEAFF
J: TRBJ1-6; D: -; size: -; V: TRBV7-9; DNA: TGTGCCAGCAGCTTAGGGGCAGGGGTCCCTAATTCACCCCTCCACTTT; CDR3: CASSLGAGVPNSPLHF
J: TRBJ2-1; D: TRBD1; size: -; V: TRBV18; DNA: TGTGCCAGCTCACCAGGACAGGGGGAGCAGTTCTTC; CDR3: CASSPGQGEQFF
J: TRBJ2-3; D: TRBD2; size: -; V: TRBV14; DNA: TGTGCCAGCAGCGCCAGCGGGGGGCGTAGCACAGATACGCAGTATTTT; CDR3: CASSASGGRSTDTQYF
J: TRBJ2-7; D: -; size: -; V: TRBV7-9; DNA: TGTGCCAGCAGCTTAGCGGGACTCTACGAGCAGTACTTC; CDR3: CASSLAGLYEQYF
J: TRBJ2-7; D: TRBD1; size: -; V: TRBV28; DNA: TGTGCCAGCAGTGGCGGGACAGGCGGGAACGAGCAGTACTTC; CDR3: CASSGGTGGNEQYF
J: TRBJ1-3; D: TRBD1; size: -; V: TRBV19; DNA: TGTGCCAGTAGTATACTCCGGGACAGGGTCTCTGGAAACACCATATATTTT; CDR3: CASSILRDRVSGNTIYF
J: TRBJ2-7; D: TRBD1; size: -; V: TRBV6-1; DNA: TGTGCCAGCCCTGTTTCCCCGACAGGGGCTGACGAGCAGTACTTC; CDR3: CASPVSPTGADEQYF
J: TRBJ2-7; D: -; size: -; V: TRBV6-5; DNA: TGTGCCAGCAGTTACTCAGCGGGTACCTACGAGCAGTACTTC; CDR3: CASSYSAGTYEQYF
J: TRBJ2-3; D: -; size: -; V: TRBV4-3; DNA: TGCGCCAGCAGCCCCTATTCCCTCTCCGGAGAGCCAGATACGCAGTATTTT; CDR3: CASSPYSLSGEPDTQYF
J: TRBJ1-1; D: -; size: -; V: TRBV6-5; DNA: TGTGCCAGCAGCCAGGGGAACACTGAAGCTTTCTTT; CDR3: CASSQGNTEAFF
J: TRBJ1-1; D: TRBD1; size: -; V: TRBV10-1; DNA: TGCGCCAGCAGCTTAGGGGACAGGCCAGCTTTCTTT; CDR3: CASSLGDRPAFF
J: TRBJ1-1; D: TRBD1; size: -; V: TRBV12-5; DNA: TGTGCTAGTGGTTTGGTACCAAACAGGGGAGGAGGGCTGAACACTGAAGCTTTCTTT; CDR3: CASGLVPNRGGGLNTEAFF
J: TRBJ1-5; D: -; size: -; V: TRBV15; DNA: TGTGCCACCAGCAGAGATCCCGTAGGAGGGCAGCCCCAGCATTTT; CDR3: CATSRDPVGGQPQHF
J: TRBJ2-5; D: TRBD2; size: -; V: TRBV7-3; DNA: TGTGCCAGCAGCTTATCCGGGGGGATCCAAGAGACCCAGTACTTC; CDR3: CASSLSGGIQETQYF
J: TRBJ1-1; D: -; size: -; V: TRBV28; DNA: TGTGCCAGCAGTTTAGGCGGGAGGGACACTGAAGCTTTCTTT; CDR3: CASSLGGRDTEAFF
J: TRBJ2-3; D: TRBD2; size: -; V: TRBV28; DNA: TGTGCCAGCAGTTTATTAGCGGGGGGGCAAGGAGATACGCAGTATTTT; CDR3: CASSLLAGGQGDTQYF
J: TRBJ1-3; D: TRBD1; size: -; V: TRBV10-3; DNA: TGTGCCAGTCGACAGGGGGCGCCTGGAAACACCATATATTTT; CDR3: CASRQGAPGNTIYF
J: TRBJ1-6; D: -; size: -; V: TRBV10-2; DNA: TGCGCCAGCAGCCGGGGGAAGGAAAATTCACCCCTCCACTTT; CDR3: CASSRGKENSPLHF
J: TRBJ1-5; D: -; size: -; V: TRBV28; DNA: TGTGCCAGCAGTTTACCAGGGGACAATCAGCCCCAGCATTTT; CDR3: CASSLPGDNQPQHF
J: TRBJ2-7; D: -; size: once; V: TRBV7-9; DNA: TGTGCCAGCAGCTTAGTTGAACAGGGTGACTACGAGCAGTACTTC; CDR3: CASSLVEQGDYEQYF
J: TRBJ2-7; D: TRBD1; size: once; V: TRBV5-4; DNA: TGTGCCAGCAGCGGGGGGGACAGGGGAACCTACGAGCAGTACTTC; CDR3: CASSGGDRGTYEQYF
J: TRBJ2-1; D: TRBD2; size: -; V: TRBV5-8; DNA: TGTGCCAGCAGCTCCACTAGCGGGGGGGCACGAGAGCAGTTCTTC; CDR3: CASSSTSGGAREQFF
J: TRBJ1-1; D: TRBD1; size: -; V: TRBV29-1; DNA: TGCAGCGTCTGGACAGGGACCATGAAGGCTGAAGCGTTCTTT; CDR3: CSVWTGTMKAEAFF
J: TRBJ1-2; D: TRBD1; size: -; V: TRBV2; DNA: TGTGCCAGCTTGACAGGGACCTATGGCTACACCTTC; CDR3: CASLTGTYGYTF
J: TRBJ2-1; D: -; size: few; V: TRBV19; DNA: TGTGCCAGTAGTATACGGCGCAGCAGGTCCCCTGAGCAGTTCTTC; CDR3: CASSIRRSRSPEQFF
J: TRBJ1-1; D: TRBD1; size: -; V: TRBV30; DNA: TGTGCCTGGAGACAGGGGGGAGGTGGCACGGACACTGAAGCTTTCTTT; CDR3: CAWRQGGGGTDTEAFF
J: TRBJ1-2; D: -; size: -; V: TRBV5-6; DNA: TGTGCCAGCAGCTTGGGGCGGTCTGGCTACACCTTC; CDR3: CASSLGRSGYTF
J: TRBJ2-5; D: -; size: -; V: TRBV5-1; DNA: TGCGCCAGCAGCTTGGCCGCGGGAAGCGGGGAGACCCAGTACTTC; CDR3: CASSLAAGSGETQYF
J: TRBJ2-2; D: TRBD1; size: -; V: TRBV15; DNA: TGTGCCACCAGCCCCAGAAGGACAGGGGGGAGGACCGGGGAGCTGTTTTTT; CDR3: CATSPRRTGGRTGELFF
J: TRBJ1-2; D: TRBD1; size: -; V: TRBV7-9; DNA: TGTGCCAGCAGCATTACAGGGGTAGGCTACACCTTC; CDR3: CASSITGVGYTF
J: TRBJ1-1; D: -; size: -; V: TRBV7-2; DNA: TGTGCCAGCAGCTTAGTCGTGAACACTGAAGCTTTCTTT; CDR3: CASSLVVNTEAFF
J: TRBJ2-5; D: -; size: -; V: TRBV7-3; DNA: TGTGCCAGCAGCCTCCGGACAGAAGAGACCCAGTACTTC; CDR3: CASSLRTEETQYF
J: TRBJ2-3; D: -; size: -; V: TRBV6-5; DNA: TGTGCCAGCAGAGCCCCTACTGATACGCAGTATTTT; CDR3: CASRAPTDTQYF
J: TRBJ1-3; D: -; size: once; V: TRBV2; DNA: TGTGCCAGCAGCGGGACATCCTCTGGAAACACCATATATTTT; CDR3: CASSGTSSGNTIYF
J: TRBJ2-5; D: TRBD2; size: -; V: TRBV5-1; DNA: TGCGCCAGCAGCTCCTATAGCGGGGGGTCCCAAGAGACCCAGTACTTC; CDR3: CASSSYSGGSQETQYF
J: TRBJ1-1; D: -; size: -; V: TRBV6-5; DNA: TGTGCCAGCACCCAAGCCAGGGGCACTGAAGCTTTCTTT; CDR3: CASTQARGTEAFF